This TCR beta chain originates from a study of monozygotic twins with inflammatory bowel disease. One blood sample of approximately 2.7 ml was taken from each donor. The CDR3 extends over 15 amino acids. Looked up from germline, CDR1 is SGHRS and CDR2 is YFSETQ. Findings of the study overall: Reduced clonotype sharing with other individuals was observed in IBD patients relative to healthy twins, especially with disease activity. Between concordant and discordant twins, repertoire similarity failed to differ, a result that limited power may explain.

To note about this clonotype: Its antigen is still unknown.

Amplification used two nested PCRs: approximately 15 cycles, then about 9 cycles, on TCRalpha/TCRbeta cDNA. TCRdb reprocessed the 5' RACE reads, with one entry per CDR3 protein and no DNA. The sample has more than 120,000 distinct CDR3 sequences. Source material: blood. The rearrangement joins TRBV5-1 to TRBJ2-3; there is no DNA to check the TCRdb D call of TRBD1. This receptor was obtained from a human donor with ulcerative colitis or Crohn's disease, or a healthy co-twin of an affected twin (not recorded which). This chain's CDR3 is CASSLVARGTDTQYF.